This TCR beta chain was recovered during a study of control samples from healthy donors and cancer patients. The data were produced by immunoSEQ multiplex PCR, yet TCRdb's version contains in-frame clones alone and is incomplete. The top ten clones hold about 8.5% of a sample with about 160,000 clones, roughly 94% of them seen once. J was trimmed by 0 bases and V by 2 bases; bases with no gene match: 5. The germline V gene has CDR1 MNHEY and CDR2 SVGEGT. The CDR3 spans 18 residues. The TCR sequence derives from a woman aged 40-49 years in good health. This chain links TRBV6-2 or TRBV6-3 with TRBJ2-1, with TRBD2 matching over 12 bases. The specimen sequenced was blood. CDR3 in amino acids: CASSYLTSGSFSYNEQFF. The CDR3 DNA is TGTGCCAGCAGTTACCTGACTAGCGGGAGTTTCTCCTACAATGAGCAGTTCTTC.